Below, 16 T cell receptor beta chains from the same sample are listed, as sequenced in a study of shared T cell receptors in the human thymus. Here immunoSEQ multiplex PCR was the method, and the copy in TCRdb shows in-frame clones only, minus some. In the table there are some 700,000 clones, 80% to 90% of which are singletons. These same data were also listed under a study on human thymus T cells.

Sequenced material: thymocytes. All receptors derive from a girl younger than two with a congenital heart defect.

The chain combines TRBV5-4 with TRBJ1-2, with 7 bases matching TRBD1. The germline CDR1 and CDR2 sequences are SGHNT and YYREEE (reference sequence). V trimming: 4 bases; J trimming: 5 bases; junction bases outside the gene matches: 5. The CDR3 length is 13 residues. This CDR3 is CASSRDRPYGYTF. The CDR3 nucleotides read TGTGCCAGCAGCCGGGACAGACCGTATGGCTACACCTTC.

The chain combines TRBV6-5 with TRBJ1-5; tentative D call: TRBD1 (5 bases). Germline-derived CDR1 and CDR2 are MNHEY and SVGAGI. The CDR3 length is 16 residues. V lost 6 bases and J 6 bases, leaving 21 bases between the germline ends. The CDR3 sequence: CASSYLGWRDAQPQHF. CDR3 nucleotides: TGTGCCAGCAGCTACCTTGGATGGAGGGACGCTCAGCCCCAGCATTTT.

The chain combines TRBV5-6 with TRBJ1-1, with 7 nucleotides matching TRBD1. Germline CDR1 is SGHDT and CDR2 is YYEEEE. CDR3 size: 15 residues. V lost 7 bases and J lost 1; bases outside the gene matches: 10. The CDR3 sequence: CASYSRGQTNTEAFF. The CDR3 DNA reads TGTGCCAGCTATAGTAGGGGACAGACGAACACTGAAGCTTTCTTT. Based on the CDR3 plus reference TRBV5-6 and TRBJ1-1, the full variable domain is DAGVTQSPTHLIKTRGQQVTLRCSPKSGHDTVSWYQQALGQGPQFIFQYYEEEERQRGNFPDRFSGHQFPNYSSELNVNALLLGDSALYLCASYSRGQTNTEAFFGQGTRLTVV.

This clone was observed a handful of times. The CDR3 loop is CATREWGRYEQYF. DNA for the CDR3: TGTGCCACCCGAGAGTGGGGGCGCTACGAGCAGTACTTC. The chain is built from TRBV7-2 and TRBJ2-7; perhaps TRBD1 as D (6 bases). Trimming cost V 10 bases and J 3 bases, with 16 bases left between them. CDR3 size: 13 residues. Germline-derived CDR1 and CDR2 are SGHTA and FQGNSA.

CDR3 protein: CATRQGTTDTQYF. In nucleotides, the CDR3 is TGTGCCACGCGACAGGGGACCACAGATACGCAGTATTTT. The V and J genes are TRBV13 and TRBJ2-3; 8 bases fit TRBD1. Germline loops: CDR1 PRHDT, CDR2 FYEKMQ (reference sequence). The ends lost 10 bases at V and 2 bases at J; junction bases unmatched: 5. The CDR3 is 13 residues long.

This sequence joins TRBV9 and TRBJ1-1; unclear D gene. The CDR3 has 20 amino acids. Germline V gene sequence: CDR1 SGDLS, CDR2 YYNGEE. The ends were cut back, 3 bases at V and 0 bases at J, with 27 bases in the middle. The CDR3 region is CASSGLSSIFPPVLNTEAFF. In DNA, the CDR3 is TGTGCCAGCAGCGGCCTATCTAGTATTTTCCCCCCGGTATTGAACACTGAAGCTTTCTTT.

V gene TRBV9 combines with J gene TRBJ2-3; TRBD2 aligns across 7 bases. The CDR3 sequence is 15 residues long. The trim removed 0 bases at V and 4 bases at J, leaving 5 bases unmatched. CDR1 is SGDLS, CDR2 YYNGEE, per germline. CDR3 sequence (DNA): TGTGCCAGCAGCGTAGCGGGGGGTATCGCAGATACGCAGTATTTT. This codes for CASSVAGGIADTQYF. The full variable domain, with the rest looked up from reference TRBV9 and TRBJ2-3, is DSGVTQTPKHLITATGQRVTLRCSPRSGDLSVYWYQQSLDQGLQFLIQYYNGEERAKGNILERFSAQQFPDLHSELNLSSLELGDSALYFCASSVAGGIADTQYFGPGTRLTVL.

DNA for the CDR3: TGTGCTAGTGGTTTCCATACTAGATTAGATACGCAGTATTTT. Translation gives CASGFHTRLDTQYF. The chain recombines TRBV12-5 with TRBJ2-3; weak D call: TRBD2 (5 bases). The V and J ends lost 3 bases and 5 bases respectively, with 12 bases between them. Germline V gene data show CDR1 as LGHNT and CDR2 as FRNRAP. The CDR3 sequence is 14 residues long. Full variable domain (rest looked up from reference TRBV12-5 and TRBJ2-3): DARVTQTPRHKVTEMGQEVTMRCQPILGHNTVFWYRQTMMQGLELLAYFRNRAPLDDSGMPKDRFSAEMPDATLATLKIQPSEPRDSAVYFCASGFHTRLDTQYFGPGTRLTVL.

This clone was found once. The J gene is TRBJ2-7, the V gene TRBV29-1, with TRBD2 matching 7 bases. Germline assignment: CDR1 SQVTM and CDR2 ANQGSEA. V gave up 2 bases and J gave up 3 bases; unmatched junction bases: 1. The CDR3 extends over 12 amino acids. The CDR3 sequence: CSVESGGYEQYF. The CDR3 bases are TGCAGCGTTGAATCGGGGGGCTACGAGCAGTACTTC.

The rearrangement links TRBV9 to TRBJ2-7; 8 bases align to TRBD1. Per the germline V gene, CDR1 is SGDLS and CDR2 is YYNGEE. The CDR3 extends over 16 amino acids. V lost 3 bases, J lost 6 bases, and 14 bases stayed unmatched. This CDR3 is CASSATRGTGPLEQYF. The CDR3 DNA is TGTGCCAGCAGCGCAACCAGGGGGACAGGCCCCCTCGAGCAGTACTTC.

This sequence joins TRBV7-8 and TRBJ2-5; maybe TRBD1 (6 bases). CDR3 length: 19 residues. Germline V gene sequence: CDR1 SGHVS, CDR2 FQNEAQ. V dropped 2 bases and J dropped 2 bases, with 24 bases sitting between them. As DNA, the CDR3 is TGTGCCAGCAGCTTAAATCGGACGGGCTTATCCAGGGGACAAGAGACCCAGTACTTC. Its protein product is CASSLNRTGLSRGQETQYF.

The chain joins TRBV7-9 to TRBJ2-5; D is possibly TRBD2 (6 bases). V was pared by 6 bases and J by 1 base, with 12 bases between. The germline gives CDR1 SEHNR, CDR2 FQNEAQ (reference sequence). This CDR3 has 14 residues. The CDR3 protein is CASRGGRPQETQYF. The CDR3 DNA is TGTGCCAGCAGGGGAGGTAGGCCCCAAGAGACCCAGTACTTC.

The V and J genes are TRBV19 and TRBJ1-5; D not certain. Trimming removed 4 bases at V and 3 bases at J, with 7 bases between. CDR1 and CDR2 from the germline V gene are LNHDA and SQIVND (reference sequence). This CDR3 is 13 amino acids long. The CDR3 nucleotides are TGTGCCAGTAGTAGGAGGATCAATCAGCCCCAGCATTTT. Translating it yields CASSRRINQPQHF.

The CDR3 DNA follows: TGTGCCAGCACCTCCTTCACAGGGGTGCATGGCTACACCTTC. Translation: CASTSFTGVHGYTF. The genes are TRBV6-6 and TRBJ1-2; 7 bases are shared with TRBD1. J was trimmed by 6 bases and V by 7 bases; bases with no gene match: 11. The CDR3 extends over 14 amino acids. Germline assignment: CDR1 MNHNY and CDR2 SVGAGI (reference sequence).

The chain carries TRBV7-3 and TRBJ2-2, with 10 bases matching TRBD1. Germline values: CDR1 SGHTA, CDR2 FQGTGA. Trimming at V came to 1 base and at J to 3 bases, leaving 8 bases not matched to a gene. The CDR3 covers 18 residues. For the CDR3, the DNA is TGTGCCAGCAGCTTAATGTTTTTGGACAGGGGGGACACCGGGGAGCTGTTTTTT. Protein: CASSLMFLDRGDTGELFF.

The genes are TRBV27 and TRBJ1-1; 7 bases map to TRBD1. The CDR3 loop spans 15 amino acids. CDR1 MNHEY and CDR2 SMNVEV come from the germline V gene (reference sequence). Trimming at V came to 6 bases and at J to 3 bases, leaving 10 bases not matched to a gene. The CDR3 region has the DNA TGTGCCAGCAGCTTGACAGGGCGTAGTTACACTGAAGCTTTCTTT. This translates into CASSLTGRSYTEAFF.